This T cell receptor beta chain was identified during a study of Tregs in tolerant kidney transplant recipients. Study as a whole: Mixed chimerism was transient after nonmyeloablative marrow transplants from related graft donors. The study, taken as a whole, reports: The most relevant donor-specific Treg TCRbeta repertoire apparently came from expansion with activated donor B cells.

CD4+CD25+CD127- Tregs, CD4+CD25- non-Tregs, CD4 and CD8 cells were sorted. This table comes from immunoSEQ multiplex PCR, and its TCRdb copy is limited to in-frame clones, with some not included. The repertoire has about 83,000 clones, less than 98% of them found once; the top ten carry 0.55% to 0.6%. Comment on this clone: The antigen is not known.

This CDR3 has 17 residues. V lost 1 base, J lost 4 bases, and 19 bases lay in between. Germline V lookup: CDR1 SGHVS, CDR2 FNYEAQ. Sequencing was performed on CD4+ T cells from blood, taken before the transplant. The TCR was taken from a human donor who received a combined kidney and bone marrow transplant. The rearrangement uses TRBV7-6 and TRBJ1-1; a weak D match, TRBD1 (5 bases). CDR3 DNA: TGTGCCAGCAGCTTAGTTCTGACAGCTGGTGGGGTCACTGAAGCTTTCTTT. This gives the protein CASSLVLTAGGVTEAFF. Combining the CDR3 with reference TRBV7-6 and TRBJ1-1 gives the whole variable domain GAGVSQSPRYKVTKRGQDVALRCDPISGHVSLYWYRQALGQGPEFLTYFNYEAQQDKSGLPNDRFSAERPEGSISTLTIQRTEQRDSAMYRCASSLVLTAGGVTEAFFGQGTRLTVV.